These 14 T cell receptor beta chains were sequenced from one sample in a study of OX40 agonist ivuxolimab in advanced cancers. Libraries were prepared by immunoSEQ multiplex PCR; TCRdb keeps only in-frame clonotypes and omits some of them. Here the sample spans about 69,000 clones, 91% being singletons. The specimen was CD4+ or CD8+ T cells sorted from blood, collected in a trial of the OX40 agonist ivuxolimab. The receptors were sampled from an adult with an advanced solid tumor such as melanoma, head and neck, liver or kidney cancer.

The chain uses TRBV6-6 and TRBJ2-2, with a tentative D call TRBD1 (6 bases). Germline CDR1 MNHNY, CDR2 SVGAGI (reference sequence). CDR3 length equals 15 residues. The germline V and J ends were trimmed by 0 bases and 1 base, with 6 bases remaining between them. The CDR3 DNA is TGTGCCAGCAGTTACTCGACAGGGAACACCGGGGAGCTGTTTTTT. Protein sequence: CASSYSTGNTGELFF.

The V call is TRBV6-1, the J call TRBJ1-3; tentative D call: TRBD1 (6 bases). Germline V gene lookup returns CDR1 MNHNS and CDR2 SASEGT. This CDR3 has 14 amino acids. Trimming stripped 5 bases from V and 1 base from J, with 9 bases between. The CDR3 loop reads CASSPDRSGNTIYF. The CDR3 nucleotides read TGTGCCAGCAGTCCGGACAGATCTGGAAACACCATATATTTT.

V usage is TRBV5-4 and J usage is TRBJ2-1, with 11 bases matching TRBD2. The CDR3 runs to 15 residues. Germline V gene sequence: CDR1 SGHNT, CDR2 YYREEE (reference sequence). Germline trimming cut 0 bases from V and 6 bases from J; bases unmatched to any gene: 2. Here the CDR3 DNA reads TGTGCCAGCAGCTTGGCGGGACTAGCGGCCAATGAGCAGTTCTTC. Its translation is CASSLAGLAANEQFF.

This chain uses TRBV10-3 with TRBJ1-1; D unresolved. V was clipped by 7 bases and J by 5 bases, with 11 bases between them. The CDR3 covers 12 residues. CDR1 and CDR2 from the germline V gene are ENHRY and SYGVKD. The CDR3, as DNA: TGTGCCATCAAAGAATCCGAAACTGAAGCTTTCTTT. It is translated as CAIKESETEAFF.

The gene calls are TRBV27 and TRBJ1-5; 7 positions agree with TRBD1. Germline V CDR1 and CDR2: MNHEY, SMNVEV (reference sequence). V lost 6 bases and J lost 4; bases outside the gene matches: 9. The CDR3 contains 15 residues. The CDR3 reads CASRETGRRNQPQHF. The CDR3 DNA reads TGTGCCAGCAGGGAGACAGGGAGAAGGAATCAGCCCCAGCATTTT.

CDR3 protein: CASSSGQGDSNQPQHF. CDR3 in DNA: TGTGCCAGCAGCTCCGGCCAGGGGGATAGCAATCAGCCCCAGCATTTT. V gene TRBV7-9 combines with J gene TRBJ1-5; 7 bases fit TRBD1. V lost 4 bases, J lost 0 bases, and 6 bases stayed unmatched. This CDR3 spans 16 amino acids. Germline V CDR1 and CDR2: SEHNR, FQNEAQ (reference sequence).

This chain uses TRBV4-1 with TRBJ2-1, with TRBD1 matching 9 bases. J gave up 6 bases and V 4 bases, and 10 bases lay outside the gene matches. Germline V gives CDR1 MGHRA, CDR2 YSYEKL. This CDR3 contains 16 residues. The CDR3 reads CASSPHWTGEANEQFF. Written as DNA, the CDR3 is TGCGCCAGCAGCCCGCATTGGACAGGGGAAGCCAATGAGCAGTTCTTC.

This clone was seen just once. The chain has TRBV27 and TRBJ2-7; D gene unclear. Per germline, CDR1 MNHEY and CDR2 SMNVEV (reference sequence). This CDR3 is 12 amino acids long. Trimming took 5 bases from V and 6 from J, leaving 11 bases between them. CDR3 DNA: TGTGCCAGCAGTCGAACTCCTGGCGAGCAGTACTTC. Its translation is CASSRTPGEQYF.

This rearrangement joins TRBV6-1 to TRBJ2-1; 7 bases match TRBD1. Looked up from germline, CDR1 is MNHNS and CDR2 is SASEGT. V was clipped by 5 bases and J by 3 bases; unmatched bases: 7. This CDR3 spans 15 amino acids. CDR3 protein: CASSPRQGNYNEQFF. CDR3 nucleotide sequence: TGTGCCAGCAGTCCCCGACAGGGCAACTACAATGAGCAGTTCTTC.

This clone was seen only a few times. The rearrangement joins TRBV6-1 to TRBJ2-7, with D uncertain. Germline CDR1 is MNHNS and CDR2 is SASEGT. The ends were cut back, 7 bases at V and 3 bases at J, with 10 bases in the middle. The CDR3 contains 12 residues. CDR3 coding DNA: TGTGCCAGCACTCCACTGGGCTACGAGCAGTACTTC. This translates into CASTPLGYEQYF.

This clone appeared a single time. J is TRBJ1-5 and V is TRBV19, with D tentatively TRBD1 (5 bases). Germline V gene lookup returns CDR1 LNHDA and CDR2 SQIVND (reference sequence). This CDR3 is built from 17 residues. The V end lost 7 bases, the J end lost 1 base, and 20 bases lay between the germline ends. The CDR3 protein is CASTPQQELVSNQPQHF. Here the CDR3 DNA reads TGTGCCAGTACCCCTCAACAGGAGTTGGTGAGCAATCAGCCCCAGCATTTT.

The gene calls are TRBV19 and TRBJ1-4, with 9 bases fitting TRBD1. The CDR3 is made up of 16 amino acids. Germline trimming cut 3 bases from V and 5 bases from J; bases unmatched to any gene: 7. Germline V gives CDR1 LNHDA, CDR2 SQIVND (reference sequence). CDR3: CASSIPGQGRNEKLFF. The CDR3 bases are TGTGCCAGTAGTATTCCGGGACAGGGACGGAATGAAAAACTGTTTTTT.

Here the CDR3 reads CASSAMGGGLGTEAFF. As DNA, the CDR3 is TGTGCCAGCAGCGCCATGGGGGGTGGGCTCGGCACTGAAGCTTTCTTT. This rearrangement joins TRBV9 to TRBJ1-1; weak D call: TRBD1 (5 bases). The CDR3 extends over 16 amino acids. V lost 3 bases and J lost 4, with 19 bases in between. Germline assignment: CDR1 SGDLS and CDR2 YYNGEE.

This clone was found once. This chain uses TRBV19 with TRBJ1-6; 7 nucleotides line up with TRBD1. V shed 5 bases, J shed 14 bases, and the junction held 15 bases outside the gene matches. Germline values: CDR1 LNHDA, CDR2 SQIVND (reference sequence). CDR3 length: 15 amino acids. The DNA of the CDR3 is TGTGCCAGTAGTCCAGGTATAGGGGGCACGGGAACCCTCCACTTT. It yields the protein CASSPGIGGTGTLHF.